This is a list of T cell receptor beta chains from one sample in a study of blood T cell repertoires in COVID-19. Clones were sequenced by immunoSEQ multiplex PCR, and TCRdb holds only the in-frame ones, with some missing. The top ten hold about 2.5% of the sample, which has tens of thousands of clones, approximately 89% seen once. Input material: peripheral blood. These receptors were obtained from a human donor with active COVID-19. The donor label of this sample is uncertain. Both conserved end residues are part of each CDR3. The D gene is left open where the match is weak. Where a row states a size, it is once, few, many or the class of an expanded clone; other rows omit it.

clone size: .
V gene: TRBV13
J gene: TRBJ2-5
D gene: .
CDR3 protein: CASSALTGETQYF
CDR3 DNA: TGTGCCAGCAGCGCCCTCACAGGGGAGACCCAGTACTTC

clone size: once
V gene: TRBV5-5
J gene: TRBJ2-7
D gene: .
CDR3 protein: CASSLGGPLSYEQYF
CDR3 DNA: TGTGCCAGCAGCTTGGGGGGCCCACTTTCCTACGAGCAGTACTTC

clone size: .
V gene: TRBV4-2
J gene: TRBJ2-6
D gene: TRBD2
CDR3 protein: CASSLLGGELPNVLTF
CDR3 DNA: TGTGCCAGCAGCCTACTGGGGGGGGAGTTGCCCAACGTCCTGACTTTC

clone size: .
V gene: TRBV5-5
J gene: TRBJ1-4
D gene: .
CDR3 protein: CASSLVPVNEKLFF
CDR3 DNA: TGTGCCAGCAGCTTGGTTCCAGTTAATGAAAAACTGTTTTTT

clone size: .
V gene: TRBV19
J gene: TRBJ2-3
D gene: .
CDR3 protein: CASKQEYTDTQYF
CDR3 DNA: TGTGCCAGTAAACAGGAATACACAGATACGCAGTATTTT

clone size: .
V gene: TRBV10-3
J gene: TRBJ1-2
D gene: .
CDR3 protein: CAISVPTGPGYGYTF
CDR3 DNA: TGTGCCATCAGTGTACCGACAGGCCCAGGCTATGGCTACACCTTC

clone size: .
V gene: TRBV18
J gene: TRBJ1-6
D gene: .
CDR3 protein: CASSPLGRTVSYNSPLHF
CDR3 DNA: TGTGCCAGCTCCCCCCTTGGCAGAACCGTCTCCTATAATTCACCCCTCCACTTT

clone size: .
V gene: TRBV6-5
J gene: TRBJ1-6
D gene: TRBD1
CDR3 protein: CASIPGQGNSPLHF
CDR3 DNA: TGTGCCAGCATCCCGGGACAGGGGAATTCACCCCTCCACTTT

clone size: .
V gene: TRBV14
J gene: TRBJ1-4
D gene: .
CDR3 protein: CASSQQGLFFEKLFF
CDR3 DNA: TGTGCCAGCAGCCAACAGGGTCTCTTTTTCGAAAAACTGTTTTTT

clone size: .
V gene: TRBV29-1
J gene: TRBJ2-5
D gene: TRBD1
CDR3 protein: CSVPGQGAQETQYF
CDR3 DNA: TGCAGCGTACCCGGACAGGGGGCGCAGGAGACCCAGTACTTC

clone size: .
V gene: TRBV3-1/TRBV3-2
J gene: TRBJ1-2
D gene: TRBD1
CDR3 protein: CASSQDWQGANGYTF
CDR3 DNA: TGTGCCAGCAGCCAAGATTGGCAGGGGGCCAACGGCTACACCTTC

clone size: .
V gene: TRBV19
J gene: TRBJ2-3
D gene: TRBD2
CDR3 protein: CASRQLAASTDTQYF
CDR3 DNA: TGTGCCAGTAGACAACTAGCGGCAAGCACAGATACGCAGTATTTT

clone size: .
V gene: TRBV7-8
J gene: TRBJ1-2
D gene: .
CDR3 protein: CASSLEDIYYGYTF
CDR3 DNA: TGTGCCAGCAGCTTAGAGGACATCTACTATGGCTACACCTTC

clone size: few
V gene: TRBV21-1
J gene: TRBJ2-7
D gene: .
CDR3 protein: CASSKGQGVEQYF
CDR3 DNA: TGTGCCAGCAGCAAGGGACAGGGGGTCGAGCAGTACTTC

clone size: .
V gene: TRBV13
J gene: TRBJ2-1
D gene: TRBD2
CDR3 protein: CASSGGLAGGDDNEQFF
CDR3 DNA: TGTGCCAGCAGCGGAGGCCTAGCGGGGGGTGACGACAATGAGCAGTTCTTC

clone size: .
V gene: TRBV19
J gene: TRBJ2-1
D gene: TRBD1
CDR3 protein: CASSEVGTGNREQFF
CDR3 DNA: TGTGCCAGTAGTGAGGTCGGGACAGGGAACCGGGAGCAGTTCTTC

clone size: .
V gene: TRBV4-2
J gene: TRBJ2-5
D gene: TRBD2
CDR3 protein: CASSPGLAGAIQETQYF
CDR3 DNA: TGTGCCAGCAGCCCGGGACTAGCGGGGGCTATACAAGAGACCCAGTACTTC

clone size: .
V gene: TRBV13
J gene: TRBJ2-2
D gene: .
CDR3 protein: CASSLGGAAGELFF
CDR3 DNA: TGTGCCAGCAGCTTAGGGGGTGCGGCCGGGGAGCTGTTTTTT

clone size: .
V gene: TRBV13
J gene: TRBJ2-7
D gene: .
CDR3 protein: CASSLGDYSEQYF
CDR3 DNA: TGTGCCAGCAGCTTAGGGGACTATTCCGAGCAGTACTTC

clone size: .
V gene: TRBV6-6
J gene: TRBJ2-7
D gene: .
CDR3 protein: CASSYLGVSYEQYF
CDR3 DNA: TGTGCCAGCAGTTACTTAGGGGTCTCCTACGAGCAGTACTTC

clone size: .
V gene: TRBV9
J gene: TRBJ2-2
D gene: TRBD1
CDR3 protein: CASSAPGQGNTGELFF
CDR3 DNA: TGTGCCAGCAGCGCACCGGGACAGGGGAACACCGGGGAGCTGTTTTTT

clone size: .
V gene: TRBV28
J gene: TRBJ2-3
D gene: .
CDR3 protein: CASSLAADTQYF
CDR3 DNA: TGTGCCAGCAGTTTAGCGGCGGATACGCAGTATTTT

clone size: once
V gene: TRBV19
J gene: TRBJ2-2
D gene: .
CDR3 protein: CASRFTGSGTGELFF
CDR3 DNA: TGTGCCAGTAGATTTACGGGAAGCGGAACCGGGGAGCTGTTTTTT

clone size: .
V gene: TRBV14
J gene: TRBJ2-2
D gene: TRBD2
CDR3 protein: CASSQVSGGVTGELFF
CDR3 DNA: TGTGCCAGCAGCCAAGTCAGCGGGGGGGTAACCGGGGAGCTGTTTTTT

clone size: few
V gene: TRBV7-3
J gene: TRBJ1-3
D gene: .
CDR3 protein: CASSPNQGNTIYF
CDR3 DNA: TGTGCCAGCAGCCCCAACCAGGGGAACACCATATATTTT

clone size: .
V gene: TRBV6-2/TRBV6-3
J gene: TRBJ2-7
D gene: .
CDR3 protein: CASSSTQAGGPSEVPLEQYF
CDR3 DNA: TGTGCCAGCAGCTCTACTCAGGCAGGGGGTCCTAGCGAGGTCCCTCTCGAGCAGTACTTC

clone size: .
V gene: TRBV7-2
J gene: TRBJ1-6
D gene: TRBD1
CDR3 protein: CASSFDRGNSPLHF
CDR3 DNA: TGTGCCAGCAGCTTCGACAGGGGAAATTCACCCCTCCACTTT

clone size: .
V gene: TRBV19
J gene: TRBJ1-1
D gene: TRBD1
CDR3 protein: CASSSRDSRNTEAFF
CDR3 DNA: TGTGCCAGTAGTTCCCGGGACAGTAGGAACACTGAAGCTTTCTTT

clone size: .
V gene: TRBV6-2/TRBV6-3
J gene: TRBJ1-5
D gene: .
CDR3 protein: CASSYSGVSNQPQHF
CDR3 DNA: TGTGCCAGCAGTTACTCAGGAGTTAGCAATCAGCCCCAGCATTTT

clone size: .
V gene: TRBV5-6
J gene: TRBJ2-7
D gene: .
CDR3 protein: CASSLGGEYEQYF
CDR3 DNA: TGTGCCAGCAGCCTAGGGGGGGAGTACGAGCAGTACTTC

clone size: .
V gene: TRBV6-1
J gene: TRBJ2-7
D gene: .
CDR3 protein: CASSDSPFSSYEQYF
CDR3 DNA: TGTGCCAGCAGTGATTCTCCCTTTTCTTCCTACGAGCAGTACTTC

clone size: .
V gene: TRBV18
J gene: TRBJ1-1
D gene: .
CDR3 protein: CASSPSSNTEAFF
CDR3 DNA: TGTGCCAGCTCACCCTCGTCGAACACTGAAGCTTTCTTT

clone size: .
V gene: TRBV5-5
J gene: TRBJ1-4
D gene: .
CDR3 protein: CASSFLRDEKLFF
CDR3 DNA: TGTGCCAGCAGCTTTCTCAGGGATGAAAAACTGTTTTTT

clone size: .
V gene: TRBV28
J gene: TRBJ2-7
D gene: TRBD1
CDR3 protein: CASRQDRGAYEQYF
CDR3 DNA: TGTGCCAGCAGGCAAGACAGGGGAGCCTACGAGCAGTACTTC

clone size: .
V gene: TRBV3-1/TRBV3-2
J gene: TRBJ2-7
D gene: TRBD2
CDR3 protein: CASSNLEVAGGDYYEQYF
CDR3 DNA: TGTGCCAGCAGCAACCTTGAGGTAGCGGGGGGGGATTACTACGAGCAGTACTTC

clone size: once
V gene: TRBV3-1/TRBV3-2
J gene: TRBJ2-5
D gene: TRBD2
CDR3 protein: CASSQASGGPGTQYF
CDR3 DNA: TGTGCCAGCAGCCAAGCCAGCGGGGGGCCAGGGACCCAGTACTTC

clone size: .
V gene: TRBV1
J gene: TRBJ1-6
D gene: .
CDR3 protein: CTSSQGGEGKDNSPLHF
CDR3 DNA: TGCACCAGCAGCCAAGGGGGGGAAGGAAAGGATAATTCACCCCTCCACTTT

clone size: .
V gene: TRBV14
J gene: TRBJ2-7
D gene: TRBD1
CDR3 protein: CASSPRQGFNEQYF
CDR3 DNA: TGTGCCAGCAGCCCCAGACAGGGGTTCAACGAGCAGTACTTC

clone size: .
V gene: TRBV2
J gene: TRBJ2-7
D gene: .
CDR3 protein: CASSADTDYEQYF
CDR3 DNA: TGTGCCAGCAGTGCAGACACCGACTACGAGCAGTACTTC

clone size: .
V gene: TRBV6-5
J gene: TRBJ1-1
D gene: .
CDR3 protein: CASKMTRANTEAFF
CDR3 DNA: TGTGCCAGCAAGATGACCAGGGCCAACACTGAAGCTTTCTTT

clone size: once
V gene: TRBV6-4
J gene: TRBJ2-7
D gene: TRBD2
CDR3 protein: CASSRPGQGGYEQYF
CDR3 DNA: TGTGCCAGCAGCCGCCCAGGGCAGGGAGGGTACGAGCAGTACTTC

clone size: .
V gene: TRBV7-9
J gene: TRBJ2-4
D gene: TRBD1
CDR3 protein: CASSSPGQSLEAIQYF
CDR3 DNA: TGTGCCAGCAGCTCACCGGGACAGTCCCTTGAAGCCATTCAGTACTTC

clone size: .
V gene: TRBV5-6
J gene: TRBJ2-7
D gene: .
CDR3 protein: CASSSPGAGTSYEQYF
CDR3 DNA: TGTGCCAGCAGCTCCCCCGGCGCGGGCACCTCCTACGAGCAGTACTTC

clone size: .
V gene: TRBV6-5
J gene: TRBJ1-2
D gene: TRBD1
CDR3 protein: CASRTTGANYGYTF
CDR3 DNA: TGTGCCAGCAGAACGACAGGGGCTAACTATGGCTACACCTTC

clone size: .
V gene: TRBV4-1
J gene: TRBJ1-3
D gene: .
CDR3 protein: CASRLGASGNTIYF
CDR3 DNA: TGCGCCAGCAGGCTGGGAGCATCTGGAAACACCATATATTTT

clone size: .
V gene: TRBV27
J gene: TRBJ2-1
D gene: .
CDR3 protein: CASTDFTRYNEQFF
CDR3 DNA: TGTGCCAGCACCGACTTCACCAGATACAATGAGCAGTTCTTC

clone size: .
V gene: TRBV29-1
J gene: TRBJ2-2
D gene: TRBD2
CDR3 protein: CSVRTSGGAPGELFF
CDR3 DNA: TGCAGCGTACGGACTAGCGGGGGGGCCCCCGGGGAGCTGTTTTTT

clone size: .
V gene: TRBV18
J gene: TRBJ1-1
D gene: .
CDR3 protein: CASSPAETQNTEAFF
CDR3 DNA: TGTGCCAGCTCACCAGCGGAGACCCAGAACACTGAAGCTTTCTTT

clone size: .
V gene: TRBV9
J gene: TRBJ1-2
D gene: .
CDR3 protein: CASSADLSGSYGYTF
CDR3 DNA: TGTGCCAGCAGCGCGGACCTGAGTGGGAGCTATGGCTACACCTTC

clone size: few
V gene: TRBV5-1
J gene: TRBJ2-2
D gene: TRBD1
CDR3 protein: CASSSLRLRQGSGELFF
CDR3 DNA: TGCGCCAGCAGCTCCCTCCGACTTCGACAGGGGAGCGGGGAGCTGTTTTTT

clone size: once
V gene: TRBV7-8
J gene: TRBJ2-4
D gene: TRBD2
CDR3 protein: CASSLAGGWIQYF
CDR3 DNA: TGTGCCAGCAGCCTAGCGGGGGGTTGGATTCAGTACTTC

clone size: .
V gene: TRBV9
J gene: TRBJ2-1
D gene: .
CDR3 protein: CASSVEDEQFF
CDR3 DNA: TGTGCCAGCAGCGTTGAGGATGAGCAGTTCTTC

clone size: few
V gene: TRBV10-3
J gene: TRBJ1-4
D gene: .
CDR3 protein: CAIRIREDEKLFF
CDR3 DNA: TGTGCCATCAGAATAAGGGAGGATGAAAAACTGTTTTTT